The entry that follows covers one TCR beta chain sequence. The sample originates from a study of technical replicates of blood from a handful of donors. Profiled with immunoSEQ multiplex PCR; TCRdb holds only in-frame clones, not every one. The data show about 15,000 clones, with about nine tenths seen just once and roughly 12% held by the top ten. This CDR3 has 19 amino acids. From germline, CDR1 is SEHNR and CDR2 FQNEAQ (reference sequence). Trimming cost V 2 bases and J 1 base; bases outside gene matches: 13. This TCR came from a human donor in good health. The source material was PBMCs. V is TRBV7-9 and J is TRBJ2-3; 9 bases are shared with TRBD2. The CDR3 region has the DNA TGTGCCAGCAGCTTACTTCTTCGCGGGAGGGTCCCCGGCACAGATACGCAGTATTTT. This translates into CASSLLLRGRVPGTDTQYF.